This TCR beta chain was identified in a study of T-cell reconstitution after alpha-beta-depleted transplantation in children. Study conclusions and caveats: The origin of alpha-beta T cells about two months after transplant was reportedly several hundred expanded graft clones. Recipient T cells and thymic progenitors that survived were the source of the high TCRbeta diversity seen at day 60 in some patients. It was newly produced T cells that mostly accounted for T-cell counts and diversity one year after transplant.

Researchers prepared the TCRbeta library using unique molecular identifiers, the study reports. TCRdb re-derived calls from the PCR reads in MiXCR, one entry per CDR3 protein. The top ten hold about 35% of the sample, which has a few hundred thousand distinct CDR3 sequences, around 27% seen once. In regard to this clonotype: Its antigen is undetermined.

CDR1 and CDR2 from the germline V gene are MNHEY and SMNVEV (reference sequence). The length of the CDR3 is 16 residues. Trimming took 5 bases from V and 7 from J; bases not matched to a gene: 12. This sequence joins TRBV27 and TRBJ2-2; 8 nucleotides match TRBD1. The receptor's source is a boy less than two years old with Wiskott-Aldrich syndrome, due to receive a stem cell transplant. This specimen was PBMCs, taken before TCRalphabeta/CD19-depleted stem cell transplant. The CDR3 loop reads CASSPRTGRPDGELFF. Here the CDR3 DNA reads TGTGCCAGCAGTCCAAGGACAGGGAGGCCGGACGGGGAGCTGTTTTTT.